The 23 T cell receptor beta chains below come from one sample, sequenced in a study of blood T cell repertoires in COVID-19. Data came from immunoSEQ multiplex PCR; TCRdb stores just in-frame clones and leaves some out. The repertoire has roughly 160,000 clones, approximately 90% of them found once; the top ten carry approximately 5%. The sequencing sample was made of peripheral blood. These receptors originate from a man between 18 and 29 years old with COVID-19, enrolled during active disease.

The V and J genes are TRBV30 and TRBJ2-5; maybe TRBD2 (6 bases). Germline-derived CDR1 and CDR2 are GTSNPN and SVGIG (reference sequence). The CDR3 totals 14 residues. Trimming removed 6 bases at V and 2 bases at J, with 16 bases between. CDR3: CACSELSGQETQYF. The DNA for the CDR3 is TGTGCCTGTTCCGAGCTAAGCGGGCAAGAGACCCAGTACTTC.

The chain employs TRBV5-4 and TRBJ2-1; D might be TRBD2 (6 bases). The CDR3 contains 16 residues. The germline V and J ends were trimmed by 5 bases and 0 bases, with 15 bases remaining between them. Looked up from germline, CDR1 is SGHNT and CDR2 is YYREEE (reference sequence). CDR3 residues: CASRYRSGRSYNEQFF. The CDR3 DNA sequence: TGTGCCAGCAGATACAGGAGCGGGCGCTCCTACAATGAGCAGTTCTTC.

The chain joins TRBV6-2 or TRBV6-3 to TRBJ1-6, with D maybe TRBD1 (5 bases). There are 15 residues in the CDR3. CDR1 is MNHEY and CDR2 is SVGEGT in the germline V gene. Trimming removed 6 bases from V and 9 bases from J, with 18 bases in between. CDR3 sequence: CASSLRGGRGSPLHF. In DNA, the CDR3 is TGTGCCAGCAGCTTACGTGGTGGGAGGGGTTCACCCCTCCACTTT.

The chain is built from TRBV28 and TRBJ2-7, with D perhaps TRBD2 (6 bases). This CDR3 spans 16 amino acids. V was pared by 6 bases and J by 2 bases, with 20 bases between. Germline loops: CDR1 MDHEN, CDR2 SYDVKM. This CDR3 is CASRPRALAITYEQYF. CDR3 sequence (DNA): TGTGCCAGCAGACCCCGGGCGCTAGCGATTACCTACGAGCAGTACTTC.

This chain uses TRBV27 with TRBJ1-4; 7 bases are shared with TRBD1. The CDR3 length is 14 residues. Germline CDR1 is MNHEY and CDR2 is SMNVEV (reference sequence). J gave up 8 bases and V 5 bases, and 8 bases lay outside the gene matches. The CDR3 here is CASSPRQGGEKLFF. The CDR3 coding sequence is TGTGCCAGCAGTCCAAGACAGGGTGGGGAAAAACTGTTTTTT. Using reference TRBV27 and TRBJ1-4 for the parts outside the CDR3, the full variable domain is EAQVTQNPRYLITVTGKKLTVTCSQNMNHEYMSWYRQDPGLGLRQIYYSMNVEVTDKGDVPEGYKVSRKEKRNFPLILESPSPNQTSLYFCASSPRQGGEKLFFGSGTQLSVL.

V and J are TRBV6-2 or TRBV6-3 and TRBJ2-7; TRBD2 agrees at 12 bases. Germline CDR1 MNHEY, CDR2 SVGEGT. With V trimmed by 2 bases and J by 11 bases, 13 bases remained unmatched. This CDR3 region has 16 residues. The CDR3: CASSYEEQRLAGEKYF. In nucleotides, the CDR3 is TGTGCCAGCAGTTACGAGGAACAGAGACTAGCGGGAGAAAAGTACTTC.

The chain combines TRBV15 with TRBJ2-2; D might be TRBD1 (5 bases). The length of the CDR3 is 14 residues. Trimming removed 4 bases at V and 4 bases at J, with 10 bases between. Germline CDR1 is LNHNV and CDR2 is YYDKDF (reference sequence). The CDR3 loop reads CATSNLGVTGELFF. As DNA, the CDR3 is TGTGCCACCAGCAATTTAGGGGTCACCGGGGAGCTGTTTTTT.

In this sample, this clone turned up a few times. This chain links TRBV30 with TRBJ1-5; 9 bases agree with TRBD1. Trimming at V came to 0 bases and at J to 5 bases, leaving 2 bases not matched to a gene. The V gene's germline CDR1 is GTSNPN and CDR2 SVGIG (reference sequence). The CDR3 sequence is 14 residues long. CDR3 in DNA: TGTGCCTGGAGTGTAGGACAGGGGTATCAGCCCCAGCATTTT. It specifies CAWSVGQGYQPQHF.

This clone was found once. This sequence joins TRBV6-5 and TRBJ2-3, with D possibly being TRBD1 (5 bases). The V gene lost 6 bases and the J gene lost 11 bases, with 12 bases spanning the gap. Germline CDR1 is MNHEY and CDR2 is SVGAGI. The CDR3 totals 11 residues. The CDR3 region is CASSPVGVQYF. Written as DNA, the CDR3 is TGTGCCAGCAGCCCAGTAGGGGTGCAGTATTTT.

In its sample, this clone was seen a few times. V is TRBV4-1 and J is TRBJ1-1; 9 nucleotides line up with TRBD1. This CDR3 has 17 residues. Germline CDR1 reads MGHRA; CDR2 reads YSYEKL. With V trimmed by 0 bases and J by 5 bases, 10 bases remained unmatched. The DNA for the CDR3 is TGCGCCAGCAGCCAAGATGGGACCCGGGGACAGGGAACTGAAGCTTTCTTT. Protein sequence: CASSQDGTRGQGTEAFF.

The chain links TRBV5-4 to TRBJ1-6, with 9 bases lining up with TRBD1. This CDR3 is 15 amino acids long. Germline values: CDR1 SGHNT, CDR2 YYREEE (reference sequence). V was pared by 0 bases and J by 11 bases, with 6 bases of the junction left unmatched. CDR3 amino acids: CASSLGGTGFPPLHF. Written as DNA, the CDR3 is TGTGCCAGCAGCTTGGGAGGGACAGGGTTCCCACCCCTCCACTTT.

CDR3 nucleotide sequence: TGTGCCAGCAGTGACTCGGCTAGCGGGCACACAGATACGCAGTATTTT. This gives the protein CASSDSASGHTDTQYF. V and J are TRBV6-4 and TRBJ2-3; 8 nucleotides agree with TRBD2. The CDR3 spans 16 residues. Losses at the gene ends were 0 bases for V and 2 bases for J; bases not matched to a gene: 4. Per germline, CDR1 MRHNA and CDR2 SNTAGT.

This chain joins TRBV18 and TRBJ1-1; 8 bases fit TRBD1. This CDR3 contains 15 residues. Germline assignment: CDR1 KGHSH and CDR2 LQKENI. The ends lost 4 bases at V and 2 bases at J; junction bases unmatched: 6. CDR3 bases: TGTGCCAGCTCACGGAACGGACAGGGAAACACTGAAGCTTTCTTT. Translating gives CASSRNGQGNTEAFF.

The rearrangement joins TRBV2 to TRBJ2-7; tentatively, D is TRBD2 (7 bases). The V gene's germline CDR1 is SNHLY and CDR2 FYNNEI. V lost 3 bases and J lost 4, with 19 bases in between. The CDR3 contains 16 residues. CDR3: CASSDRLGGGDYEQYF. The CDR3 DNA follows: TGTGCCAGCAGTGACAGGTTGGGAGGGGGGGATTACGAGCAGTACTTC. Full variable domain (missing parts from reference TRBV2 and TRBJ2-7): EPEVTQTPSHQVTQMGQEVILRCVPISNHLYFYWYRQILGQKVEFLVSFYNNEISEKSEIFDDQFSVERPDGSNFTLKIRSTKLEDSAMYFCASSDRLGGGDYEQYFGPGTRLTVT.

Turning to this clone: The sample contains more than one DNA sequence encoding this CDR3. The CDR3 nucleotides are TGTGCCAGCAGCGTAGGCGGCTCCGCCTACGAGCAGTACTTC. Residues: CASSVGGSAYEQYF. V and J are TRBV9 and TRBJ2-7; no definite D call. The CDR3 runs 14 residues. Trimming took off 0 bases at V and 2 bases at J, with 9 bases between the two ends. The germline V gene encodes CDR1 SGDLS and CDR2 YYNGEE.

Note on this clone: One end of the junction fails to match germline, which may point to a read error. This rearrangement joins TRBV12-3 or TRBV12-4 to TRBJ2-7; tentative D call: TRBD1 (5 bases). The CDR3 has 12 amino acids. This CDR3 reads CASSRQSSEQYF. The CDR3 bases are TGTGCCAGCAGTCGACAGTCCTCCGAGCAGTACTTC.

The table lists this clone with a count of one. The chain has TRBV14 and TRBJ2-2; D remains unclear. Trimming left V 0 bases short and J 3 bases short, with 14 bases between. Germline CDR1 and CDR2: SGHDN and FVKESK. The CDR3 totals 17 residues. The CDR3 region has the DNA TGTGCCAGCAGCCAAGATGCTATGCTTCGGGACACCGGGGAGCTGTTTTTT. It translates to CASSQDAMLRDTGELFF.

The rearrangement links TRBV11-2 to TRBJ2-3; the match to TRBD1 covers 7 bases. This CDR3 has 14 residues. V lost 1 base and J lost 8; bases outside the gene matches: 6. In germline, CDR1 is SGHAT, CDR2 FQNNGV. CDR3 in amino acids: CASSLVGGAGTQYF. Here the CDR3 DNA reads TGTGCCAGCAGCTTAGTAGGGGGCGCAGGTACGCAGTATTTT.

The rearrangement links TRBV5-6 to TRBJ2-1, with 10 bases identical to TRBD1. Germline-derived CDR1 and CDR2 are SGHDT and YYEEEE. Trimming took 3 bases from V and 9 from J; bases not matched to a gene: 9. The length of the CDR3 is 15 residues. CDR3 sequence (DNA): TGTGCCAGCAGCTGGGGGCCGGGACAGGGGCCTGAGCAGTTCTTC. As protein: CASSWGPGQGPEQFF.

This clone was counted a single time. This chain joins TRBV7-8 and TRBJ2-2; 10 bases are shared with TRBD2. In germline, CDR1 is SGHVS, CDR2 FQNEAQ. The length of the CDR3 is 19 residues. J gave up 4 bases and V 1 base, and 12 bases lay outside the gene matches. In DNA, the CDR3 is TGTGCCAGCAGCTTAGGGCTGCCTAGCGGGAGTGGCCCCACCGGGGAGCTGTTTTTT. Amino acid sequence: CASSLGLPSGSGPTGELFF. Drawing the rest from reference TRBV7-8 and TRBJ2-2, the complete variable domain is GAGVSQSPRYKVAKRGQDVALRCDPISGHVSLFWYQQALGQGPEFLTYFQNEAQLDKSGLPSDRFFAERPEGSVSTLKIQRTQQEDSAVYLCASSLGLPSGSGPTGELFFGEGSRLTVL.

The chain uses TRBV28 and TRBJ2-5; weak D call: TRBD2 (6 bases). The V gene lost 6 bases and the J gene lost 3 bases, with 17 bases spanning the gap. CDR3 length: 15 residues. Germline V gene sequence: CDR1 MDHEN, CDR2 SYDVKM. CDR3 residues: CASSGGIALKETQYF. The CDR3, as DNA: TGTGCCAGCAGCGGCGGGATAGCTTTAAAAGAGACCCAGTACTTC.

The gene calls are TRBV6-2 or TRBV6-3 and TRBJ1-1; 9 nucleotides agree with TRBD1. The germline V gene has CDR1 MNHEY and CDR2 SVGEGT. The V gene end was trimmed by 2 bases and the J gene end by 8 bases; junction bases not matched to a gene: 6. The CDR3 is 14 amino acids. CDR3 sequence: CASSYLDGTGEAFF. Written as DNA, the CDR3 is TGTGCCAGCAGTTACCTCGATGGGACAGGGGAAGCTTTCTTT.

The sample holds one count of this clone. V is TRBV7-9 and J is TRBJ2-7; a weak D match, TRBD2 (6 bases). Germline values: CDR1 SEHNR, CDR2 FQNEAQ (reference sequence). The CDR3 is made up of 14 amino acids. V lost 1 base to trimming and J lost 1 base, with 8 bases between them. This CDR3 reads CASSLVAVSYEQYF. CDR3 nucleotides: TGTGCCAGCAGCTTAGTAGCGGTTTCCTACGAGCAGTACTTC.